This T cell receptor (beta chain) was captured by sequencing in a study of monozygotic twins with inflammatory bowel disease. Reprocessing the 5' RACE reads, TCRdb reports a single entry for every CDR3 protein and omits DNA. This sample lists fewer than 450,000 distinct CDR3 sequences; its ten largest clones have 2.6%. Germline assignment: CDR1 SEHNR and CDR2 FQNEAQ (reference sequence). This CDR3 region has 15 residues. V usage is TRBV7-9 and J usage is TRBJ1-2; TCRdb designates TRBD1, a call that cannot be tested without DNA. Sequenced material: blood. The clonotype originates from a human donor with ulcerative colitis or Crohn's disease, or a healthy co-twin of an affected twin (not recorded which). The CDR3: CASSPLGGLNYGYTF.